The rows below give T cell receptor beta chains drawn from one sample of a study of blood T cell repertoires in COVID-19. Using immunoSEQ multiplex PCR, the repertoire was profiled, and TCRdb retains in-frame clones only, with some absent. The sample carries about 470,000 clones, roughly 90% recorded once. The sequenced sample was PBMCs or T cells enriched from blood (not recorded which). The receptors originated from a woman in her late teens or twenties who had recovered from COVID-19. The CDR3 runs from the conserved cysteine through the conserved F or W. The order of the fields is V gene, J gene, CDR3 protein.

>TRBV5-1|TRBJ1-1
CASSPTETGANTEAFF
>TRBV7-3|TRBJ2-7
CASSPIDGGVDEQYF
>TRBV4-1|TRBJ2-7
CASSLVAGATYEQYF
>TRBV5-1|TRBJ1-1
CASRTLETEAFF
>TRBV28|TRBJ1-3
CASTPSGNTIYF
>TRBV5-5|TRBJ2-7
CASSVIGEAEQYF
>TRBV2|TRBJ2-3
CASSGQGASDTQYF
>TRBV4-2|TRBJ2-3
CASSPEGGGTDTQYF
>TRBV5-1|TRBJ2-5
CASSFDGGGNQYF
>TRBV7-2|TRBJ2-5
CASSVSHSGGQETQYF
>TRBV10-2|TRBJ1-2
CASRTGRISGYTF
>TRBV19|TRBJ1-1
CASQSGANTEAFF
>TRBV5-1|TRBJ2-6
CASSLGRPGANVLTF
>TRBV5-1|TRBJ2-1
CASSLEGAYLDNEQFF
>TRBV11-3|TRBJ2-7
CASSPGTGGYEQYF
>TRBV24-1|TRBJ1-2
CATSDEREIYGYTF
>TRBV5-6|TRBJ2-7
CASSLQKTYEQYF
>TRBV27|TRBJ1-1
CASRRDRGTEAFF
>TRBV6-5|TRBJ2-3
CASSNSGGSTDTQYF
>TRBV4-1|TRBJ2-5
CASSQDGTIQETQYF
>TRBV10-3|TRBJ1-1
CAISYDRAGDTEAFF
>TRBV19|TRBJ1-4
CASSISNGGKLFF
>TRBV4-1|TRBJ2-1
CASSQGSGGRSYNEQFF
>TRBV2|TRBJ1-2
CASSEQGGDYGYTF
>TRBV5-1|TRBJ2-1
CASSFAGEGDEQFF
>TRBV28|TRBJ2-3
CASTIPRRTDTQYF
>TRBV7-2|TRBJ1-1
CASSFYTDGRAEAFF
>TRBV5-5|TRBJ1-2
CASSLPGNYGYTF
>TRBV2|TRBJ1-2
CASSEGQGYTF
>TRBV3-1/TRBV3-2|TRBJ2-7
CASSLVEGYEQYF
>TRBV30|TRBJ1-1
CAWSVRRGAFF
>TRBV29-1|TRBJ1-1
CSVQGAPRTEAFF
>TRBV5-1|TRBJ2-7
CASSFSGGEQYF
>TRBV12-3/TRBV12-4|TRBJ2-5
CASSFRETQYF
>TRBV7-8|TRBJ2-7
CASSLGGGGNPYEQYF
>TRBV19|TRBJ1-6
CATEEGSGDSPLHF
>TRBV5-8|TRBJ2-3
CASSSRLSTDTQYF
>TRBV6-5|TRBJ1-2
CASRAAAYGYTF
>TRBV2|TRBJ1-2
CASSDEVSLLSGYTF
>TRBV29-1|TRBJ1-4
CSARASTNEKLFF
>TRBV30|TRBJ1-2
CACQGDSVNGYTF
>TRBV27|TRBJ1-1
CASRRTGRAEAFF
>TRBV3-1/TRBV3-2|TRBJ2-5
CASSQDSRDQETQYF
>TRBV13|TRBJ1-2
CASSSISIRQGDYGYTF
>TRBV5-1|TRBJ2-3
CASIGGPGTDTQYF
>TRBV7-3|TRBJ2-1
CASSQGLGPYNEQFF
>TRBV12-3/TRBV12-4|TRBJ1-1
CASTTFPYTEAFF
>TRBV19|TRBJ1-4
CASQDRGRSTNEKLFF
>TRBV12-3/TRBV12-4|TRBJ1-2
CASTLQVYGGYTF
>TRBV2|TRBJ2-7
CAIPPREGSYEQYF
>TRBV20-1|TRBJ2-1
CSASSSGLYNEQFF
>TRBV5-1|TRBJ1-1
CASSLGRGETEAFF
>TRBV12-5|TRBJ2-7
CASGPRDAVYEQYF
>TRBV5-8|TRBJ2-7
CASSPDSYEQYF
>TRBV5-4|TRBJ1-1
CASRLTGGMNTEAFF
>TRBV3-1/TRBV3-2|TRBJ1-5
CASSPHSYSNQPQHF
>TRBV12-3/TRBV12-4|TRBJ2-2
CASSLGSRELFF
>TRBV2|TRBJ2-7
CASRTWQGMGEQYF
>TRBV5-6|TRBJ2-1
CASSSGGREQFF